This section outlines one T cell receptor (beta chain) sequence together with its context. Its antigen is unknown. This entry comes from a study of T-cell memory formation after mild COVID-19. Study results and caveats: That cross-reactive memory joined was suggested by some responding clones appearing in pre-infection memory.

It was 5'RACE with constant-segment primers that produced the TCR alpha and TCR beta cDNA libraries, which carried sample barcodes and UMIs. TCRdb reprocessed the 5' RACE reads with MiXCR, giving one entry per CDR3 protein. The sample has 450,000 to 650,000 distinct CDR3 sequences, about 20% seen once. V shed 5 bases and J 8 bases; nucleotides not matched to a gene: 3. This CDR3 contains 12 residues. V usage is TRBV12-3 or TRBV12-4 and J usage is TRBJ1-1; TRBD1 aligns across 9 bases. This clonotype was obtained from an adult woman who had mild COVID-19 (a few samples of this study predate the infection). Cell type and time point are not known. The sequencing sample was made of PBMCs or a T cell subset sorted from them (not recorded which). The CDR3 protein is CASSRQGEEAFF. The CDR3 DNA is TGTGCCAGCAGTCGACAGGGGGAAGAAGCTTTCTTT.